The rows below give T cell receptor beta chains drawn from one sample of a study of cytomegalovirus exposure and HLA in healthy donors. Sequenced by immunoSEQ multiplex PCR; TCRdb stores in-frame clones only, minus some. The data show about 140,000 clones, with approximately 61% seen just once and 1.5% to 2% held by the top ten. Input material: PBMCs. All receptors derive from a human donor in good health. The CDR3 runs from the conserved cysteine through the conserved F or W. D genes are given only for firm matches. The listing skips clone size in some rows; elsewhere it reads once, few, many or a size class.

CDR3aa: CASSYRGQETQYF
CDR3nt: TGTGCCAGCAGTTACCGGGGACAAGAGACCCAGTACTTC
j_gene: TRBJ2-5
d_gene: NA
v_gene: TRBV6-6
abundance: NA

CDR3aa: CASGPGLAGQETQYF
CDR3nt: TGTGCTAGTGGTCCTGGACTAGCGGGCCAAGAGACCCAGTACTTC
j_gene: TRBJ2-5
d_gene: TRBD2
v_gene: TRBV12-5
abundance: NA

CDR3aa: CSVAGDNSYEQYF
CDR3nt: TGCAGCGTCGCAGGGGACAACTCCTACGAGCAGTACTTC
j_gene: TRBJ2-7
d_gene: NA
v_gene: TRBV29-1
abundance: NA

CDR3aa: CASSLEGRGAYNEQFF
CDR3nt: TGTGCCAGCAGCTTAGAGGGCAGGGGGGCCTACAATGAGCAGTTCTTC
j_gene: TRBJ2-1
d_gene: NA
v_gene: TRBV7-9
abundance: NA

CDR3aa: CASSSGGGEDTQYF
CDR3nt: TGTGCCAGCAGTTCCGGGGGGGGAGAAGATACGCAGTATTTT
j_gene: TRBJ2-3
d_gene: TRBD2
v_gene: TRBV27
abundance: once

CDR3aa: CASRNQRTGGRETQYF
CDR3nt: TGTGCCAGCAGAAACCAACGGACAGGGGGTCGAGAGACCCAGTACTTC
j_gene: TRBJ2-5
d_gene: TRBD1
v_gene: TRBV28
abundance: NA

CDR3aa: CASGLVHSGRGLETQYF
CDR3nt: TGTGCTAGTGGTTTGGTACATAGCGGGAGGGGTCTGGAGACCCAGTACTTC
j_gene: TRBJ2-5
d_gene: TRBD2
v_gene: TRBV12-5
abundance: NA

CDR3aa: CSVPSGSGTGELFF
CDR3nt: TGCAGCGTCCCTAGCGGGAGCGGAACCGGGGAGCTGTTTTTT
j_gene: TRBJ2-2
d_gene: TRBD2
v_gene: TRBV29-1
abundance: NA

CDR3aa: CASSPNRDRGNYGYTF
CDR3nt: TGTGCCAGCAGTCCAAACCGGGACAGGGGGAACTATGGCTACACCTTC
j_gene: TRBJ1-2
d_gene: TRBD1
v_gene: TRBV27
abundance: NA

CDR3aa: CSVGESNQPQHF
CDR3nt: TGCAGCGTTGGGGAGAGCAATCAGCCCCAGCATTTT
j_gene: TRBJ1-5
d_gene: NA
v_gene: TRBV29-1
abundance: NA

CDR3aa: CAGSIAGQGAYEQYF
CDR3nt: TGTGCCGGTAGTATTGCGGGACAGGGGGCCTACGAGCAGTACTTC
j_gene: TRBJ2-7
d_gene: TRBD1
v_gene: TRBV19
abundance: NA

CDR3aa: CASSEVGNTEAFF
CDR3nt: TGTGCCAGCAGTGAGGTCGGGAACACTGAAGCTTTCTTT
j_gene: TRBJ1-1
d_gene: NA
v_gene: TRBV25-1
abundance: NA

CDR3aa: CASSEGGAVTGELFF
CDR3nt: TGTGCCAGCAGTGAAGGTGGGGCAGTCACCGGGGAGCTGTTTTTT
j_gene: TRBJ2-2
d_gene: NA
v_gene: TRBV6-1
abundance: NA

CDR3aa: CASSQVKGGPRTDTQYF
CDR3nt: TGCGCCAGCAGCCAAGTTAAGGGGGGGCCGCGCACAGATACGCAGTATTTT
j_gene: TRBJ2-3
d_gene: NA
v_gene: TRBV4-3
abundance: NA

CDR3aa: CASSLGGDSIETQYF
CDR3nt: TGCGCCAGCAGCTTGGGGGGGGATTCAATTGAGACCCAGTACTTC
j_gene: TRBJ2-5
d_gene: NA
v_gene: TRBV5-1
abundance: NA

CDR3aa: CASSGGTGGYEQYF
CDR3nt: TGTGCCAGCAGCGGGGGGACAGGGGGCTACGAGCAGTACTTC
j_gene: TRBJ2-7
d_gene: TRBD1
v_gene: TRBV11-2
abundance: once

CDR3aa: CASSSQGRQAYEQYF
CDR3nt: TGTGCCAGCAGTTCACAGGGGCGACAAGCCTACGAGCAGTACTTC
j_gene: TRBJ2-7
d_gene: TRBD1
v_gene: TRBV7-9
abundance: once

CDR3aa: CASSYPGTGSEQYF
CDR3nt: TGTGCCAGCAGCTACCCCGGGACAGGGTCCGAGCAGTACTTC
j_gene: TRBJ2-7
d_gene: TRBD1
v_gene: TRBV7-9
abundance: NA

CDR3aa: CASSFSSGGTSTDTQYF
CDR3nt: TGTGCCAGCAGTTTTAGTAGCGGGGGGACTAGCACAGATACGCAGTATTTT
j_gene: TRBJ2-3
d_gene: TRBD2
v_gene: TRBV27
abundance: once

CDR3aa: CATSRGRAGDHNEQFF
CDR3nt: TGTGCCACCAGCAGAGGTCGAGCGGGAGATCACAATGAGCAGTTCTTC
j_gene: TRBJ2-1
d_gene: TRBD2
v_gene: TRBV15
abundance: NA

CDR3aa: CASSSGQGGFYEQFF
CDR3nt: TGTGCCAGCAGCTCCGGACAGGGTGGTTTCTATGAGCAGTTCTTC
j_gene: TRBJ2-1
d_gene: TRBD1
v_gene: TRBV7-2
abundance: NA

CDR3aa: CAISKAGGKETQYF
CDR3nt: TGTGCCATCAGTAAAGCGGGAGGGAAAGAGACCCAGTACTTC
j_gene: TRBJ2-5
d_gene: TRBD2
v_gene: TRBV10-3
abundance: few

CDR3aa: CASSLAFAGGTYNEQFF
CDR3nt: TGTGCCAGCAGCTTAGCGTTTGCGGGAGGCACCTACAATGAGCAGTTCTTC
j_gene: TRBJ2-1
d_gene: TRBD2
v_gene: TRBV7-6
abundance: NA

CDR3aa: CASSRSISGRAHEQYF
CDR3nt: TGTGCCAGTAGTAGAAGTATTAGCGGGAGGGCCCACGAGCAGTACTTC
j_gene: TRBJ2-7
d_gene: TRBD2
v_gene: TRBV19
abundance: NA

CDR3aa: CATSKIGLAGGGYNEQFF
CDR3nt: TGTGCCACCAGCAAGATCGGACTAGCGGGAGGTGGGTACAATGAGCAGTTCTTC
j_gene: TRBJ2-1
d_gene: TRBD2
v_gene: TRBV15
abundance: once

CDR3aa: CASSLDSQYPQHF
CDR3nt: TGTGCCAGCAGTTTGGACAGTCAATATCCCCAGCATTTT
j_gene: TRBJ1-5
d_gene: NA
v_gene: TRBV28
abundance: NA

CDR3aa: CASNPTGQLPGGYTF
CDR3nt: TGTGCCAGCAACCCAACAGGCCAACTTCCTGGTGGCTACACCTTC
j_gene: TRBJ1-2
d_gene: NA
v_gene: TRBV6-4
abundance: once

CDR3aa: CASGKAGATGELFF
CDR3nt: TGTGCCAGCGGAAAAGCGGGGGCCACCGGGGAGCTGTTTTTT
j_gene: TRBJ2-2
d_gene: TRBD2
v_gene: TRBV6-5
abundance: NA

CDR3aa: CASSLSGVRQPQHF
CDR3nt: TGTGCCAGCAGCCTCTCGGGTGTTAGACAGCCCCAGCATTTT
j_gene: TRBJ1-5
d_gene: NA
v_gene: TRBV28
abundance: NA

CDR3aa: CASRGTSGRNQETQYF
CDR3nt: TGTGCCAGCAGGGGAACTAGCGGGAGAAATCAAGAGACCCAGTACTTC
j_gene: TRBJ2-5
d_gene: TRBD2
v_gene: TRBV28
abundance: NA

CDR3aa: CASSAWDRGLGEQYF
CDR3nt: TGTGCCAGCAGCGCCTGGGACAGGGGGCTCGGGGAGCAGTACTTC
j_gene: TRBJ2-7
d_gene: TRBD1
v_gene: TRBV9
abundance: once

CDR3aa: CASSLDRYPDEQYF
CDR3nt: TGTGCCAGCAGCTTAGACCGCTACCCGGACGAGCAGTACTTC
j_gene: TRBJ2-7
d_gene: NA
v_gene: TRBV7-9
abundance: NA

CDR3aa: CASSLTRLPATDTQYF
CDR3nt: TGTGCCAGCAGCCTTACTAGACTACCTGCCACAGATACGCAGTATTTT
j_gene: TRBJ2-3
d_gene: NA
v_gene: TRBV7-9
abundance: NA

CDR3aa: CASSLTSGGVAGDEQYF
CDR3nt: TGTGCCAGCAGCCTCACCTCGGGCGGGGTAGCGGGAGATGAGCAGTACTTC
j_gene: TRBJ2-7
d_gene: TRBD2
v_gene: TRBV9
abundance: few

CDR3aa: CASSGQGARQYF
CDR3nt: TGTGCCAGTAGCGGACAGGGGGCAAGGCAGTACTTC
j_gene: TRBJ2-7
d_gene: TRBD1
v_gene: TRBV19
abundance: few

CDR3aa: CSVLGTSGGNEQFF
CDR3nt: TGCAGCGTTCTTGGGACTAGCGGGGGTAATGAGCAGTTCTTC
j_gene: TRBJ2-1
d_gene: TRBD2
v_gene: TRBV29-1
abundance: once

CDR3aa: CASSNSGSSYEQYF
CDR3nt: TGTGCCAGCTCGAATAGCGGGAGTTCCTACGAGCAGTACTTC
j_gene: TRBJ2-7
d_gene: TRBD2
v_gene: TRBV18
abundance: NA

CDR3aa: CASTYLAGGTHEQYF
CDR3nt: TGTGCCAGCACCTATTTGGCGGGAGGGACCCACGAGCAGTACTTC
j_gene: TRBJ2-7
d_gene: TRBD2
v_gene: TRBV11-2
abundance: NA

CDR3aa: CASNPTGTDYEQYF
CDR3nt: TGTGCCAGCAACCCGACCGGGACAGACTACGAGCAGTACTTC
j_gene: TRBJ2-7
d_gene: TRBD1
v_gene: TRBV11-3
abundance: NA

CDR3aa: CASWVGALNQPQHF
CDR3nt: TGTGCCAGTTGGGTTGGGGCCTTAAATCAGCCCCAGCATTTT
j_gene: TRBJ1-5
d_gene: NA
v_gene: TRBV6-6
abundance: NA

CDR3aa: CASSPTGGGGPYEQYF
CDR3nt: TGTGCCAGCAGCCCAACGGGGGGGGGAGGGCCCTACGAGCAGTACTTC
j_gene: TRBJ2-7
d_gene: TRBD2
v_gene: TRBV11-2
abundance: once

CDR3aa: CASSQLPGLANEQYF
CDR3nt: TGTGCCAGCAGCCAATTACCGGGACTAGCGAACGAGCAGTACTTC
j_gene: TRBJ2-7
d_gene: TRBD2
v_gene: TRBV5-6
abundance: NA

CDR3aa: CASSPSDAGNQPQHF
CDR3nt: TGTGCCAGTAGTCCCTCCGACGCAGGAAATCAGCCCCAGCATTTT
j_gene: TRBJ1-5
d_gene: NA
v_gene: TRBV19
abundance: NA

CDR3aa: CASSESTDRGANEKLFF
CDR3nt: TGCGCCAGCAGTGAGTCGACTGACAGGGGAGCTAATGAAAAACTGTTTTTT
j_gene: TRBJ1-4
d_gene: TRBD1
v_gene: TRBV10-1
abundance: NA

CDR3aa: CASSQGGTNTEAFF
CDR3nt: TGCGCCAGCAGCCAGGGCGGGACTAACACTGAAGCTTTCTTT
j_gene: TRBJ1-1
d_gene: NA
v_gene: TRBV4-1
abundance: NA